This entry lists 28 T cell receptor beta chains sequenced from one sample in a study of vaccination effects on CD4 cells after COVID-19 (dated by TCRdb to between 2020 and 2023). Antigens of these TCRs are unknown. The ViraFEST assay stimulated PBMC with viral peptide pools and then used TCR sequencing to identify antigen-specific CD4+ T cell clonotypes by expansion. After roughly 11 days of culture, CD4+ T cells were isolated with the EasySep CD4+ T cell isolation kit. Participants received two doses of either the BNT162b2 or the mRNA-1273 mRNA SARS-CoV-2 vaccine. Libraries were prepared through the immunoSEQ multiplex PCR assay. TCRdb retrieved this table from immuneACCESS and kept in-frame rearrangements only. Not all clones are present; in checked studies, unresolved V genes account for under half, and no reason is known for the remainder. This sample comprises tens of thousands of clones, roughly 76% of them detected only once. The ten largest clones represent 5.8% of the sample.

The sequencing used CD4+ T cells from PBMCs cultured with SARS-CoV-2 spike peptides, collected after COVID-19 vaccination. What this sample's cell subset or site label stands for: SARS-CoV-2 spike overlapping peptide pool stimulation. The receptors were gathered from a human donor who received a COVID-19 vaccine. Some clones in this sample may be carry-over from other donors' samples.

V gene TRBV5-6 combines with J gene TRBJ2-2, with 10 bases matching TRBD1. Germline trimming cut 4 bases from V and 1 base from J; bases unmatched to any gene: 4. Germline lookup yields CDR1 SGHDT and CDR2 YYEEEE. The CDR3 covers 16 residues. The CDR3 sequence: CASSLDRGVNTGELFF. In DNA form, the CDR3 reads TGTGCCAGCAGCCTGGACAGGGGGGTGAACACCGGGGAGCTGTTTTTT.

This CDR3 reads CASSLGLGHTEAFF. The CDR3 bases are TGTGCCAGCTCACTGGGGTTGGGGCACACTGAAGCTTTCTTT. The V call is TRBV18, the J call TRBJ1-1; TRBD1 is a possible D gene (5 bases). Trimming shortened V by 4 bases and J by 3 bases, and 12 bases separated the two germline ends. The CDR3 loop spans 14 amino acids. Germline V gene data show CDR1 as KGHSH and CDR2 as LQKENI.

The V call is TRBV10-1, the J call TRBJ2-5, with D maybe TRBD2 (5 bases). This CDR3 has 15 residues. Germline lookup yields CDR1 WNHNN and CDR2 SYGVQD (reference sequence). V was pared by 11 bases and J by 1 base, with 20 bases between. The CDR3 sequence is CALLLSGAIQETQYF. The CDR3 DNA reads TGCGCCTTGTTGTTGAGCGGTGCCATCCAAGAGACCCAGTACTTC.

The chain joins TRBV6-1 to TRBJ2-3, with D uncertain. From germline, CDR1 is MNHNS and CDR2 SASEGT. V was trimmed by 0 bases and J by 0 bases, leaving 7 bases between them. This CDR3 is built from 15 residues. The CDR3 spells CASSEAVASTDTQYF. The CDR3 DNA reads as TGTGCCAGCAGTGAAGCAGTAGCTAGCACAGATACGCAGTATTTT.

This clone was seen once. This chain joins TRBV6-5 and TRBJ2-3; D uncertain. Trimming cost V 8 bases and J 2 bases, with 11 bases left between them. Germline V gene data show CDR1 as MNHEY and CDR2 as SVGAGI. This CDR3 comprises 13 residues. The CDR3: CASSGGNTDTQYF. CDR3 DNA: TGTGCCAGCTCTGGCGGAAACACAGATACGCAGTATTTT.

The CDR3: CASSTPQGERSTGELFF. Here the CDR3 DNA reads TGTGCCAGTAGTACACCCCAGGGAGAACGAAGCACCGGGGAGCTGTTTTTT. V and J are TRBV19 and TRBJ2-2; TRBD1 or TRBD2 may be the D gene (5 bases each). Germline lookup yields CDR1 LNHDA and CDR2 SQIVND (reference sequence). The CDR3 runs 17 residues. Trimming stripped 4 bases from V and 4 bases from J, with 19 bases between.

This clone was seen only once. The V call is TRBV29-1, the J call TRBJ1-2, with a tentative D call TRBD1 (6 bases). The CDR3 totals 13 residues. The ends were cut back, 0 bases at V and 5 bases at J, with 10 bases in the middle. Germline CDR1 SQVTM, CDR2 ANQGSEA. The CDR3 here is CSVEEYRVYGYTF. CDR3 nucleotides: TGCAGCGTTGAAGAGTACAGGGTTTATGGCTACACCTTC.

This chain connects TRBV30 to TRBJ1-1; unclear D gene. The germline V gene has CDR1 GTSNPN and CDR2 SVGIG (reference sequence). V was trimmed by 2 bases and J by 6 bases, leaving 13 bases between them. The CDR3 has 13 residues. The CDR3 region has the DNA TGTGCCTGGAGTTTGGTAGGAACATCTGAAGCTTTCTTT. Encoded protein: CAWSLVGTSEAFF.

The chain recombines TRBV24-1 with TRBJ2-3; tentative D call: TRBD2 (6 bases). The CDR3 totals 15 residues. Per germline, CDR1 KGHDR and CDR2 SFDVKD. Between the trimmed V and J ends, which lost 8 bases and 1 base, there was a span of 15 bases. This CDR3 reads CATMGGGGGTDTQYF. The CDR3, as DNA: TGTGCCACCATGGGGGGTGGAGGCGGCACAGATACGCAGTATTTT.

This chain joins TRBV12-3 or TRBV12-4 and TRBJ1-6; 7 positions match TRBD1. The ends lost 6 bases at V and 14 bases at J; junction bases unmatched: 7. CDR3 length equals 12 residues. The CDR3 protein is CASRGDSIALHF. CDR3 DNA sequence: TGTGCCAGCAGGGGGGACAGTATTGCCCTCCACTTT.

This chain links TRBV2 with TRBJ1-4, with D possibly being TRBD1 (5 bases). Germline lookup yields CDR1 SNHLY and CDR2 FYNNEI. Trimming removed 6 bases at V and 8 bases at J, with 7 bases between. The CDR3 runs to 11 residues. The CDR3 here is CASRGVEKLFF. CDR3 coding DNA: TGTGCCAGCAGGGGGGTCGAAAAACTGTTTTTT.

V and J are TRBV14 and TRBJ2-4; TRBD2 matches 7 bases. In germline, CDR1 is SGHDN, CDR2 FVKESK. This CDR3 comprises 19 residues. Germline trimming cut 3 bases from V and 1 base from J; bases unmatched to any gene: 15. The CDR3 nucleotides are TGTGCCAGCAGCCAGAGCCGAATCCAGGGACTACGGGCCAAAAACATTCAGTACTTC. Encoded protein: CASSQSRIQGLRAKNIQYF.

This chain uses TRBV7-2 with TRBJ1-1; D gene ambiguous. This CDR3 contains 13 residues. The V and J ends lost 7 bases and 1 base respectively, with 10 bases between them. Germline CDR1 SGHTA, CDR2 FQGNSA. The DNA of the CDR3 is TGTGCCAGCACCCGGACGGGGAACACTGAAGCTTTCTTT. Protein product: CASTRTGNTEAFF.

This chain links TRBV5-1 with TRBJ1-2; D uncertain. V was cut by 4 bases and J by 4 bases, with 17 bases left in between. The CDR3 is 15 residues long. Germline V gene data show CDR1 as SGHRS and CDR2 as YFSETQ. This CDR3 is CASSRPGSESYGYTF. The DNA of the CDR3 is TGCGCCAGCAGCCGCCCCGGGAGTGAATCCTATGGCTACACCTTC.

This clone was recorded once. The chain couples TRBV7-9 to TRBJ1-3; D possibly corresponds to TRBD1 (5 bases). Trimming shortened V by 0 bases and J by 8 bases, and 8 bases separated the two germline ends. This CDR3 is built from 13 residues. Germline V gives CDR1 SEHNR, CDR2 FQNEAQ (reference sequence). The DNA of the CDR3 is TGTGCCAGCAGCTTAGCACCGGGGGACACCATATATTTT. It specifies CASSLAPGDTIYF.

The J gene is TRBJ2-1, the V gene TRBV5-1, with a possible D match to TRBD1 (6 bases). This CDR3 spans 17 amino acids. Germline V gene sequence: CDR1 SGHRS, CDR2 YFSETQ. The V and J ends lost 4 bases and 1 base respectively, with 18 bases between them. The CDR3 protein is CASSDYRQVASYNEQFF. In DNA form, the CDR3 reads TGCGCCAGCAGCGATTATCGACAGGTCGCGTCCTACAATGAGCAGTTCTTC.

V usage is TRBV5-4 and J usage is TRBJ1-3; D not resolved. The CDR3 is made up of 16 amino acids. V gave up 2 bases and J gave up 0 bases, with 12 bases separating them. The germline gives CDR1 SGHNT, CDR2 YYREEE (reference sequence). This CDR3 is CASSFSPGSSGNTIYF. Here the CDR3 DNA reads TGTGCCAGCAGCTTCTCACCCGGGAGCTCTGGAAACACCATATATTTT.

The rearrangement joins TRBV9 to TRBJ2-1; 11 bases map to TRBD1. This CDR3 is 16 amino acids long. Germline-derived CDR1 and CDR2 are SGDLS and YYNGEE. The trim removed 8 bases at V and 6 bases at J, leaving 13 bases unmatched. The DNA of the CDR3 is TGTGCCAGTACATGGGGCGGACAGGGGGCGGTCAATGAGCAGTTCTTC. It is translated as CASTWGGQGAVNEQFF.

The chain carries TRBV4-3 and TRBJ2-5, with 7 positions matching TRBD1. There are 15 residues in the CDR3. The germline V gene has CDR1 LGHNA and CDR2 YSLEER. Germline trimming cut 0 bases from V and 5 bases from J; bases unmatched to any gene: 6. The CDR3 region is CASSQEFYRGETQYF. CDR3 bases: TGCGCCAGCAGCCAAGAGTTTTACAGGGGTGAGACCCAGTACTTC.

The genes are TRBV9 and TRBJ2-1; 7 nucleotides line up with TRBD2. In germline, CDR1 is SGDLS, CDR2 YYNGEE. Trimming removed 2 bases from V and 0 bases from J; junction bases left unmatched: 2. The CDR3 spans 15 residues. Written as DNA, the CDR3 is TGTGCCAGCAGCGTCCGACTAGCCTCCTACAATGAGCAGTTCTTC. It is translated as CASSVRLASYNEQFF.

This clone occurred a few times. The chain employs TRBV2 and TRBJ2-6; D remains ambiguous. V gave up 4 bases and J gave up 2 bases, with 6 bases separating them. The germline CDR1 and CDR2 sequences are SNHLY and FYNNEI. The CDR3 covers 14 residues. This CDR3 reads CASSVGPGANVLTF. In DNA form, the CDR3 reads TGTGCCAGCAGTGTAGGTCCTGGGGCCAACGTCCTGACTTTC. The full variable domain, completed using reference TRBV2 and TRBJ2-6, is EPEVTQTPSHQVTQMGQEVILRCVPISNHLYFYWYRQILGQKVEFLVSFYNNEISEKSEIFDDQFSVERPDGSNFTLKIRSTKLEDSAMYFCASSVGPGANVLTFGAGSRLTVL.

V and J are TRBV7-2 and TRBJ1-3; D gene uncertain. Germline values: CDR1 SGHTA, CDR2 FQGNSA. The CDR3 runs 18 residues. With 7 bases removed from V and 1 base from J, the gap between germline ends came to 23 bases. In DNA, the CDR3 is TGTGCCAGCACCCTCCTTCTCGGGAATTTCAATTCTGGAAACACCATATATTTT. Protein product: CASTLLLGNFNSGNTIYF.

The chain uses TRBV18 and TRBJ1-4; D is uncertain. CDR1 is KGHSH and CDR2 is LQKENI in the germline V gene. This CDR3 spans 15 amino acids. V was clipped by 6 bases and J by 0 bases, with 11 bases between them. The CDR3 nucleotides are TGTGCCAGCTCCCACGCAGTTGCAACTAATGAAAAACTGTTTTTT. This translates into CASSHAVATNEKLFF.

The chain links TRBV18 to TRBJ2-3; no reliable D call. With 2 bases removed from V and 5 bases from J, the gap between germline ends came to 8 bases. The CDR3 runs to 13 residues. CDR1 is KGHSH, CDR2 LQKENI, per germline. The CDR3 coding sequence is TGTGCCAGCTCACCAACGCCGGGAGATACGCAGTATTTT. This codes for CASSPTPGDTQYF.

The V gene is TRBV7-3, the J gene TRBJ2-3, with D perhaps TRBD1 (6 bases). Deletions cut 5 bases from V and 1 base from J, with 16 bases between. Germline CDR1 SGHTA, CDR2 FQGTGA. The CDR3 length is 16 residues. The CDR3 loop is CASSENRELGTDTQYF. The CDR3 DNA is TGTGCCAGCAGCGAAAACAGGGAACTGGGCACAGATACGCAGTATTTT.

The V call is TRBV7-8, the J call TRBJ1-5, with D maybe TRBD1 (6 bases). Germline loops: CDR1 SGHVS, CDR2 FQNEAQ. CDR3 length equals 15 residues. Trimming took 5 bases from V and 6 from J, leaving 17 bases between them. As DNA, the CDR3 is TGTGCCAGCAGCGAAATACAGGGTTCCCCTCAGCCCCAGCATTTT. Residues: CASSEIQGSPQPQHF.

In its sample, this clone was seen once. The chain links TRBV5-1 to TRBJ1-2; 8 bases line up with TRBD1. This CDR3 region has 13 residues. Trimming removed 2 bases from V and 3 bases from J; junction bases left unmatched: 0. Germline loops: CDR1 SGHRS, CDR2 YFSETQ. The CDR3 sequence: CASSLQGDYGYTF. CDR3 nucleotide sequence: TGCGCCAGCAGCTTACAGGGGGACTATGGCTACACCTTC.

The chain has TRBV24-1 and TRBJ2-3; perhaps D is TRBD1 or TRBD2 (5 bases each). Germline V gene data show CDR1 as KGHDR and CDR2 as SFDVKD. Deletions cut 10 bases from V and 0 bases from J, with 10 bases between. The length of the CDR3 is 13 residues. CDR3 nucleotides: TGTGCCACAAACCGGGACAGCACAGATACGCAGTATTTT. Its protein product is CATNRDSTDTQYF.